Listed below are T cell receptor beta chains from one sample, sequenced in a study of T cells in lung cancer brain metastases. This table comes from immunoSEQ multiplex PCR, and its TCRdb copy is limited to in-frame clones, with some not included. The data contain almost 3,000 clones, approximately 83% of them seen just once; the ten biggest clones take up about 7.7%. Sequencing was done on a sample of tumor tissue from the primary lung tumor. Receptor source: an older woman with non-small cell lung cancer. Both conserved end residues are part of each CDR3. Each record gives: D gene, CDR3 length, J gene, V gene, clone size, CDR3 DNA, CDR3 protein. The D gene is left open where the match is weak. For some rows the clone size is stated as once, few or many, or as a class when expanded; others skip it.

TRBD2 15 TRBJ2-3 TRBV5-1 . TGCGCCAGCAGCCTAATAGCGGGGGGGCCAGATACGCAGTATTTT CASSLIAGGPDTQYF
. 15 TRBJ2-7 TRBV5-1 . TGCGCCAGCAGCTTGTGGGCGGGGCCCCAGTACGAGCAGTACTTC CASSLWAGPQYEQYF
. 14 TRBJ1-1 TRBV19 . TGTGCCAGTAGCCACGATGGAACAAAGGGTTACCTATCCTTT CASSHDGTKGYLSF
. 17 TRBJ1-4 TRBV10-3 . TGTGCCATCAGTTCCCGGAACAGGGCGATCTTTGATGAAAAACTGTTTTTT CAISSRNRAIFDEKLFF
. 14 TRBJ2-1 TRBV5-6 . TGTGCCAGCAGCCCGACAGGTGGACCGGGTGAGCAGTTCTTC CASSPTGGPGEQFF
. 12 TRBJ1-2 TRBV5-4 once TGTGCCAGCAGCTTCTGGACAGATGGCTACACCTTC CASSFWTDGYTF
TRBD2 15 TRBJ2-3 TRBV12-5 once TGTGCTAGTGGTTTACTAGCGGGGGGCACAGATACGCAGTATTTT CASGLLAGGTDTQYF
TRBD2 16 TRBJ2-1 TRBV9 . TGTGCCAGCAGCTCTCCCGGGACTAGCGGGAAAAATGAGCAGTTCTTC CASSSPGTSGKNEQFF
. 14 TRBJ2-1 TRBV10-1 few TGCGCCAGCAGTGAAGAGGGGTGGGCGAATGAGCAGTTCTTC CASSEEGWANEQFF
. 16 TRBJ2-6 TRBV4-2 once TGTGCCAGCAGCCAAGATCGGGTCTCTGAGGCCAACGTCCTGACTTTC CASSQDRVSEANVLTF
TRBD2 15 TRBJ2-5 TRBV9 . TGTGCCAGCAGCGTAGCGGGGGGAGGCGACGCGACCCAGTACTTC CASSVAGGGDATQYF
TRBD2 16 TRBJ2-3 TRBV9 once TGTGCCAGCAGCATCGGGACTAGCAGGAGGACAGATACGCAGTATTTT CASSIGTSRRTDTQYF
. 15 TRBJ1-5 TRBV6-5 . TGTGCCAGCAGTTACACGGCAGGGAGCGATCAGCCCCAGCATTTT CASSYTAGSDQPQHF
. 14 TRBJ1-1 TRBV6-5 . TGTGCCAGCAGTTACTCGCTCTTGAACACTGAAGCTTTCTTT CASSYSLLNTEAFF
. 14 TRBJ1-3 TRBV2 . TGTGCCAGCAGTGTAACAGGGAACGGAAACACCATATATTTT CASSVTGNGNTIYF
. 15 TRBJ1-2 TRBV6-1 . TGTGCCAGCAGGACCGGAGGGGCGCAGATCTATGGCTACACCTTC CASRTGGAQIYGYTF
. 13 TRBJ2-7 TRBV27 . TGTGCCAGCAGTTCCGCGGACAGCTACGAGCAGTACTTC CASSSADSYEQYF
. 14 TRBJ1-3 TRBV6-6 . TGTGCCAGCAGTTACCGGAGGACTGGAAACACCATATATTTT CASSYRRTGNTIYF
TRBD2 16 TRBJ2-1 TRBV5-1 . TGCGCCAGCAGCCCGACTAGCGGGAGCTCCTACAATGAGCAGTTCTTC CASSPTSGSSYNEQFF
. 12 TRBJ1-1 TRBV11-2 . TGTGCCAGCAGCTTACAGAACACTGAAGCTTTCTTT CASSLQNTEAFF
. 13 TRBJ1-5 TRBV18 . TGTGCCAGCTCACCCAAACAGGGAACCCCCCAGCATTTT CASSPKQGTPQHF
. 16 TRBJ1-1 TRBV18 . TGTGCCAGCTCACCCCTGGACTTGACCGGGAACACTGAAGCTTTCTTT CASSPLDLTGNTEAFF
. 16 TRBJ1-4 TRBV7-9 . TGTGCCAGCAGCTCAATTTCAGGGTCAACTAATGAAAAACTGTTTTTT CASSSISGSTNEKLFF
. 14 TRBJ2-1 TRBV4-1 . TGCGCCAGCAGCCAAGATAAGGGGGAAAATGAGCAGTTCTTC CASSQDKGENEQFF
. 16 TRBJ2-2 TRBV14 once TGTGCCAGCAGCCTTTTAGCCGACCCTAGGGCCGGGGAGCTGTTTTTT CASSLLADPRAGELFF
. 16 TRBJ2-3 TRBV7-6 . TGTGCCAGCAGCTTAGAACCGGCGGGGAGCACAGATACGCAGTATTTT CASSLEPAGSTDTQYF
. 15 TRBJ1-5 TRBV19 . TGTGCCAGTAGTATTAGCGTCCAGGGTATGCGGCCCCAGCATTTT CASSISVQGMRPQHF